Listed here is a single T cell receptor beta chain. This CDR3 is 12 amino acids long. Trimming stripped 7 bases from V and 7 bases from J, with 13 bases between. Germline values: CDR1 LNHDA, CDR2 SQIVND (reference sequence). The data stem from a study of CD8 T cells in Susac syndrome. The TEMRA cells underwent FACS enrichment, while the CD8+ and CD4+ T cells underwent negative isolation. Reverse transcription of about 0.5 to 1 ug RNA was carried out with random hexamers. TCR beta CDR3 was amplified by immunoSEQ multiplex PCR. This amplification extended across 54 Vbeta and 13 Jbeta segments. TCRdb reprocessed the immunoSEQ multiplex PCR reads via MiXCR and lists one record per CDR3 protein. The sample has 110,000 to 150,000 distinct CDR3 sequences; approximately 94% are singletons.

This receptor was taken from a human donor with Susac syndrome. The chain joins TRBV19 to TRBJ1-2; the D gene is possibly TRBD1 (6 bases). The specimen was CD4+ T cells from PBMCs. The DNA of the CDR3 is TGTGCCAGTAAGGGACACCTCGCTGGCTACACCTTC. Its translation is CASKGHLAGYTF.